The TCR beta chain described here comes from a study of technical replicates of blood from four donors (dated by TCRdb to 2016 to 2017). CDR1 and CDR2 (LNHDA, SQIVND) derive from the germline V gene (reference sequence). The CDR3 runs 12 amino acids, cysteine and phenylalanine included. Of the read, only the CDR3 DNA is kept; its 36 bases are in frame from base 1. V is reduced by 4 bases and J by 6 bases, leaving a spacing of 7 bases between them. Regarding this clone: What this receptor recognizes is not known. No per-base quality is available; no much larger clone lies one base away.

Preparation of the library involved the immunoSEQ multiplex PCR assay. Entries here come from immuneACCESS through TCRdb and include only in-frame sequences with V and J called. Some clones fail to appear in such tables; in the studies checked, an unresolved V gene covers under half of the shortfall, and the cause of the remainder is unknown. In this sample the table shows 95,000 or so clones, approximately 95% of which occur a single time. About 0.35% of the sample goes to the ten largest clones. This clonotype was obtained from a human donor in good health. The sequenced sample consisted of T cells isolated from PBMCs. The chain is made from TRBV19 and TRBJ2-1, with no D gene named confidently. The DNA sequence is as follows: TGTGCCAGTAGTACCTTCTCCAATGAGCAGTTCTTC. Translated, this is CASSTFSNEQFF.